Presented here are 31 T cell receptor beta chains from one specimen sequenced in a study of blood T cell repertoires in COVID-19. Libraries were prepared by immunoSEQ multiplex PCR; TCRdb keeps only in-frame clonotypes and omits some of them. The sample lists about 150,000 clones; roughly 77% were seen once. Source material: peripheral blood. The receptors originated from a woman aged 70-85 years with COVID-19, enrolled during active disease.

This rearrangement joins TRBV6-2 or TRBV6-3 to TRBJ2-5; 8 bases line up with TRBD1. Germline V gene sequence: CDR1 MNHEY, CDR2 SVGEGT. V was clipped by 6 bases and J by 4 bases; unmatched bases: 10. This CDR3 has 15 residues. The CDR3 spells CASSPGQGRGETQYF. The CDR3 DNA is TGTGCCAGCAGCCCTGGACAGGGAAGGGGAGAGACCCAGTACTTC.

This clone was counted between two and nine times. The chain couples TRBV27 to TRBJ1-6, with D possibly TRBD1 on 6 matching bases. The ends were cut back, 6 bases at V and 4 bases at J, with 13 bases in the middle. CDR1 MNHEY and CDR2 SMNVEV come from the germline V gene (reference sequence). This CDR3 region has 15 residues. Here the CDR3 reads CASRNEGGYNSPLHF. The CDR3 nucleotides read TGTGCCAGCAGGAATGAGGGGGGGTATAATTCACCCCTCCACTTT.

This clone appeared a few times. The J gene is TRBJ1-2, the V gene TRBV6-5; D may be TRBD1 (5 bases). The length of the CDR3 is 15 residues. Trimming left V 7 bases short and J 4 bases short, with 19 bases between. The germline V gene encodes CDR1 MNHEY and CDR2 SVGAGI. DNA for the CDR3: TGTGCCAGCAATACCGGACACTGGGGAAGCTATGGCTACACCTTC. Translated, it gives CASNTGHWGSYGYTF.

As DNA, the CDR3 is TGTGCCAGCAGCCAAGAATACGGGAATTCACCCCTCCACTTT. Protein: CASSQEYGNSPLHF. V is TRBV3-1 (or the pseudogene TRBV3-2) and J is TRBJ1-6, with D unclear. This CDR3 contains 14 residues. Germline V CDR1 and CDR2: LGHDT, YNNKEL (reference sequence). Trimming shortened V by 0 bases and J by 7 bases, and 7 bases separated the two germline ends.

This chain links TRBV19 with TRBJ2-5; the D is unclear. The CDR3 has 14 amino acids. Germline CDR1 and CDR2: LNHDA and SQIVND (reference sequence). V lost 9 bases and J 2 bases, leaving 16 bases between the germline ends. CDR3 sequence reads: CASQAGYRQETQYF. The DNA of the CDR3 is TGTGCCAGCCAAGCCGGTTATCGGCAAGAGACCCAGTACTTC.

J is TRBJ1-5 and V is TRBV19, with 9 positions matching TRBD1. The length of the CDR3 is 14 residues. Germline V CDR1 and CDR2: LNHDA, SQIVND (reference sequence). V lost 5 bases, J lost 5 bases, and 4 bases stayed unmatched. CDR3 loop: CASSPGTGYQPQHF. The CDR3 DNA reads as TGTGCCAGTAGTCCCGGGACAGGGTATCAGCCCCAGCATTTT.

DNA of the CDR3: TGTGCCAGCCCAAAACCAGGATCTGGGGCCAACGTCCTGACTTTC. Translated, it gives CASPKPGSGANVLTF. V is TRBV6-5 and J is TRBJ2-6; D not resolved. CDR3 size: 15 residues. Between the trimmed V and J ends, which lost 8 bases and 1 base, there was a span of 12 bases. CDR1 MNHEY and CDR2 SVGAGI come from the germline V gene.

The chain employs TRBV24-1 and TRBJ1-2; maybe TRBD1 (5 bases). The CDR3 extends over 15 amino acids. V lost 9 bases to trimming and J lost 0 bases, with 16 bases between them. CDR1 and CDR2 from the germline V gene are KGHDR and SFDVKD. The CDR3 DNA is TGTGCCACCTCCGGCTACGACAGAGCTAACTATGGCTACACCTTC. Translating gives CATSGYDRANYGYTF.

For this clone: This could be a read error, since a much larger clone is one nucleotide away. The J gene is TRBJ1-2, the V gene TRBV28; maybe TRBD1 (6 bases). The germline V gene encodes CDR1 MDHEN and CDR2 SYDVKM. Trimming cost V 6 bases and J 4 bases, with 12 bases left between them. The CDR3 length is 13 residues. Written as DNA, the CDR3 is TGTGCCAGCAGCCCTGGACAGATCTATGGCTACACCTTC. This codes for CASSPGQIYGYTF.

CDR3 residues: CASSDRQTGNSPLHF. DNA for the CDR3: TGTGCCAGCAGCGACCGGCAGACAGGCAATTCACCCCTCCACTTT. The chain carries TRBV4-2 and TRBJ1-6; a weak D match, TRBD1 (6 bases). Germline loops: CDR1 LGHNA, CDR2 YNFKEQ. Trimming took 5 bases from V and 7 from J, leaving 15 bases between them. CDR3 size: 15 residues.

This clone has just one count. The chain couples TRBV7-5 to TRBJ2-5; no check of the table's D call, TRBD2, against the DNA was made. TRBV7-5 has pseudogene status. There are 19 residues in the CDR3. This chain's CDR3 is CARSSQNPTSGGASQTQYF. CDR3 nucleotide sequence: TGTGCCAGAAGCTCCCAAAACCCGACTAGCGGGGGGGCCTCTCAGACCCAGTACTTC.

The V and J genes are TRBV6-6 and TRBJ1-5; D gene ambiguous. Germline V lookup: CDR1 MNHNY, CDR2 SVGAGI (reference sequence). V was cut by 7 bases and J by 0 bases, with 16 bases left in between. The CDR3 contains 16 residues. The CDR3 here is CASKAARTDSNQPQHF. Here the CDR3 DNA reads TGTGCCAGCAAAGCAGCCAGAACAGATAGCAATCAGCCCCAGCATTTT.

This chain links TRBV3-1 (or the pseudogene TRBV3-2) with TRBJ1-2; D remains ambiguous. From germline, CDR1 is LGHDT and CDR2 YNNKEL (reference sequence). Trimming removed 0 bases at V and 8 bases at J, with 10 bases between. The CDR3 consists of 13 residues. In DNA, the CDR3 is TGTGCCAGCAGCCAAGATGGGGAGAGGGGCTACACCTTC. It specifies CASSQDGERGYTF.

The sample holds a few counts of this clone. The chain recombines TRBV5-6 with TRBJ2-7; D is perhaps TRBD1 (5 bases). CDR1 is SGHDT and CDR2 is YYEEEE in the germline V gene. V was cut by 5 bases and J by 2 bases, with 20 bases left in between. The CDR3 has 16 amino acids. DNA for the CDR3: TGTGCCAGCAGTCCAAGTGAAAGGAGACAGACCTACGAGCAGTACTTC. Protein sequence: CASSPSERRQTYEQYF.

The V and J genes are TRBV6-1 and TRBJ2-7; D remains ambiguous. Looked up from germline, CDR1 is MNHNS and CDR2 is SASEGT. V was clipped by 0 bases and J by 3 bases, with 12 bases between them. The CDR3 contains 15 residues. Here the CDR3 reads CASSEADDTLYEQYF. In DNA form, the CDR3 reads TGTGCCAGCAGTGAAGCCGACGACACCCTCTACGAGCAGTACTTC.

The chain employs TRBV7-9 and TRBJ1-1; D gene unclear. This CDR3 has 12 residues. Germline assignment: CDR1 SEHNR and CDR2 FQNEAQ (reference sequence). V gave up 5 bases and J gave up 5 bases, with 9 bases separating them. CDR3 region: CASSPRGTEAFF. CDR3 sequence (DNA): TGTGCCAGCAGCCCCCGGGGTACTGAAGCTTTCTTT.

This clone has just a few counts. This chain connects TRBV29-1 to TRBJ2-3; the D gene is possibly TRBD2 (5 bases). Trimming removed 6 bases at V and 0 bases at J, with 7 bases between. Germline lookup yields CDR1 SQVTM and CDR2 ANQGSEA. The CDR3 has 12 amino acids. This chain's CDR3 is CSVRGSTDTQYF. Here the CDR3 DNA reads TGCAGCGTGCGCGGGAGCACAGATACGCAGTATTTT.

The chain uses TRBV30 and TRBJ1-1; the match to TRBD1 covers 7 bases. CDR3 length equals 14 residues. The V gene's germline CDR1 is GTSNPN and CDR2 SVGIG (reference sequence). Trimming cost V 5 bases and J 1 base; bases outside gene matches: 7. CDR3 DNA: TGTGCCTGGGATACCGGACAGGCGAACACTGAAGCTTTCTTT. Translated, it gives CAWDTGQANTEAFF.

The V and J genes are TRBV5-1 and TRBJ2-2; possible D gene TRBD2, 7 bases. CDR1 SGHRS and CDR2 YFSETQ come from the germline V gene. With 3 bases removed from V and 0 bases from J, the gap between germline ends came to 18 bases. CDR3 length: 18 residues. The CDR3 bases are TGCGCCAGCAGCTCGTCTCCCCTGCGGGGGCCGAACACCGGGGAGCTGTTTTTT. Protein: CASSSSPLRGPNTGELFF.

V and J are TRBV11-2 and TRBJ2-7; 8 bases are shared with TRBD2. Unmatched junction bases numbered 14, after V lost 3 bases and J lost 1 base. The CDR3 sequence is 18 residues long. Per germline, CDR1 SGHAT and CDR2 FQNNGV. The DNA of the CDR3 is TGTGCCAGCAGCTTTACGACTTCCGCTAGCGGGCGGTCCTACGAGCAGTACTTC. This translates into CASSFTTSASGRSYEQYF.

There are a few counts of this clone. V and J are TRBV20-1 and TRBJ2-1, with D tentatively TRBD2 (6 bases). The V and J ends lost 3 bases and 4 bases respectively, with 13 bases between them. Germline V lookup: CDR1 DFQATT, CDR2 SNEGSKA (reference sequence). There are 14 residues in the CDR3. CDR3 sequence reads: CSASRGVRYNEQFF. The CDR3, as DNA: TGCAGTGCTAGTCGCGGGGTAAGATACAATGAGCAGTTCTTC.

The chain is built from TRBV19 and TRBJ1-1, with a weak D call TRBD1 (5 bases). Germline CDR1 LNHDA, CDR2 SQIVND (reference sequence). The V end was cut by 3 bases, the J end by 0 bases, with 11 bases between. CDR3 length equals 15 residues. CDR3 nucleotides: TGTGCCAGTAGTATCTCTCAGGGAATGAACACTGAAGCTTTCTTT. It codes for CASSISQGMNTEAFF.

This chain connects TRBV24-1 to TRBJ2-5; possibly TRBD1 for D (5 bases). CDR1 and CDR2 (germline): KGHDR, SFDVKD. This CDR3 is 13 amino acids long. The germline V and J ends were trimmed by 6 bases and 5 bases, with 12 bases remaining between them. CDR3: CATSLQGSETQYF. DNA for the CDR3: TGTGCCACCAGTCTGCAGGGTAGCGAGACCCAGTACTTC.

This clone has just a few counts. The chain is built from TRBV27 and TRBJ1-6, with 7 bases that match TRBD1. Unmatched junction bases numbered 6, after V lost 6 bases and J lost 7 bases. The CDR3 sequence is 14 residues long. CDR1 and CDR2 from the germline V gene are MNHEY and SMNVEV (reference sequence). CDR3 coding DNA: TGTGCCAGCAGGGGAACAGGGGTAAATTCACCCCTCCACTTT. Translation: CASRGTGVNSPLHF.

The V and J genes are TRBV4-1 and TRBJ1-2; TRBD1 might be the D (6 bases). The CDR3 extends over 16 amino acids. Germline V gene lookup returns CDR1 MGHRA and CDR2 YSYEKL. The V gene lost 2 bases and the J gene lost 6 bases, with 19 bases spanning the gap. Here the CDR3 DNA reads TGCGCCAGCAGCCAACGTTCCACAGGGCAGACGCATGGCTACACCTTC. Translation: CASSQRSTGQTHGYTF.

The chain uses TRBV19 and TRBJ1-3; D is unclear. CDR3 length equals 16 residues. Germline V lookup: CDR1 LNHDA, CDR2 SQIVND (reference sequence). Between the trimmed V and J ends, which lost 3 bases and 0 bases, there was a span of 12 bases. CDR3 bases: TGTGCCAGTAGTATTAGGCGGCGGAGCTCTGGAAACACCATATATTTT. As protein: CASSIRRRSSGNTIYF.

The chain has TRBV2 and TRBJ1-4; TRBD1 aligns across 8 bases. Losses at the gene ends were 6 bases for V and 7 bases for J; bases not matched to a gene: 7. The CDR3 is made up of 14 amino acids. From germline, CDR1 is SNHLY and CDR2 FYNNEI. As DNA, the CDR3 is TGTGCCAGCAGGGACAGGGCCGGGACTGAAAAACTGTTTTTT. As protein: CASRDRAGTEKLFF.

CDR3: CASSFGQAGGIDSPLHF. For the CDR3, the DNA is TGTGCCAGCAGCTTTGGGCAGGCAGGGGGCATAGATTCACCCCTCCACTTT. The chain uses TRBV5-5 and TRBJ1-6; 8 nucleotides match TRBD1. Germline CDR1 and CDR2: SGHKS and YYEKEE (reference sequence). CDR3 length: 17 residues. V dropped 2 bases and J dropped 8; count of bases not matched to a gene: 12. The variable domain in full, completed from reference TRBV5-5 and TRBJ1-6, reads DAGVTQSPTHLIKTRGQQVTLRCSPISGHKSVSWYQQVLGQGPQFIFQYYEKEERGRGNFPDRFSARQFPNYSSELNVNALLLGDSALYLCASSFGQAGGIDSPLHFGNGTRLTVT.

The V call is TRBV30, the J call TRBJ2-7; 8 positions agree with TRBD2. The CDR3 consists of 12 residues. The V and J ends lost 2 bases and 4 bases, in that order; junction bases with no gene match: 1. Germline V gene lookup returns CDR1 GTSNPN and CDR2 SVGIG (reference sequence). The CDR3 DNA reads TGTGCCTGGAGTCGGGGGGGGTACGAGCAGTACTTC. Protein product: CAWSRGGYEQYF.

This rearrangement joins TRBV9 to TRBJ1-1; D not resolved. Germline V CDR1 and CDR2: SGDLS, YYNGEE. The V end lost 2 bases, the J end lost 5 bases, and 13 bases lay between the germline ends. The CDR3 contains 14 residues. The CDR3 DNA follows: TGTGCCAGCAGCGTTACCGTAGAGGCTACTGAAGCTTTCTTT. Translating gives CASSVTVEATEAFF.

The chain carries TRBV19 and TRBJ1-4; TRBD1 matches at 9 bases. V trimming: 5 bases; J trimming: 5 bases; junction bases outside the gene matches: 6. The CDR3 totals 15 residues. From germline, CDR1 is LNHDA and CDR2 SQIVND (reference sequence). The CDR3 loop is CASSVWTGENEKLFF. In DNA form, the CDR3 reads TGTGCCAGTAGTGTCTGGACAGGGGAAAATGAAAAACTGTTTTTT.